What follows are 19 T cell receptor beta chains derived from one specimen sequenced in a study of regulatory T cells in long-lasting Graves disease. Arm-PCR of CDR3 regions and iRepertoire HTBI primers were the basis on which TCR beta libraries were built. In TCRdb, the multiplex PCR reads were re-called with MiXCR into one record per CDR3 protein. The repertoire holds under 250,000 distinct CDR3 sequences, with roughly a fifth as singletons. Time point in this sample: newly diagnosed GD, antithyroid drugs for less than 3 months. Following extraction of RNA from PBMCs, that RNA was used to make the TCR library. In addition, the sample was reused for a study of T cells in Graves' hyperthyroidism and ophthalmopathy.

The material sequenced was peripheral blood mononuclear cells (PBMCs), taken at new diagnosis, from a patient treated with antithyroid drugs. The source is a woman under 40 with Graves disease.

This clonotype was detected ten times or more. This chain uses TRBV4-1 with TRBJ2-2; 8 nucleotides line up with TRBD1. Per germline, CDR1 MGHRA and CDR2 YSYEKL. V shed 5 bases and J 2 bases; nucleotides not matched to a gene: 4. The CDR3 is 15 residues long. The CDR3 sequence: CASSSQGANTGELFF. In nucleotides, the CDR3 is TGCGCCAGCAGCTCGCAGGGGGCTAACACCGGGGAGCTGTTTTTT.

This clonotype was seen many times. The chain recombines TRBV20-1 with TRBJ1-3; 10 nucleotides align to TRBD1. In germline, CDR1 is DFQATT, CDR2 SNEGSKA (reference sequence). CDR3 length equals 13 residues. V lost 7 bases, J lost 7 bases, and 7 bases stayed unmatched. CDR3 region: CSGVDRGFNTIYF. CDR3 sequence (DNA): TGCAGTGGGGTGGACAGGGGGTTTAACACCATATATTTT.

This clonotype showed up many times. The chain combines TRBV7-8 with TRBJ1-5; D gene uncertain. Deletions cut 2 bases from V and 2 bases from J, with 10 bases between. Germline V gives CDR1 SGHVS, CDR2 FQNEAQ. The CDR3 loop spans 15 amino acids. The CDR3 spells CASSLTELGNQPQHF. Here the CDR3 DNA reads TGTGCCAGCAGCTTAACAGAGTTGGGCAATCAGCCCCAGCATTTT.

This clonotype showed up just a few times. The junction shows a germline mismatch at one end, possibly a read error. This chain links TRBV6-1 with TRBJ1-2, with D unclear. The CDR3 extends over 13 amino acids. CDR1 and CDR2 (germline): MNHNS, SASEGT. CDR3 DNA: TGTGCCGGCAGTGTCAGCGGGAATAATGGCTACACCTTC. It translates to CAGSVSGNNGYTF.

V gene TRBV20-1 combines with J gene TRBJ2-1; D unresolved. The germline V and J ends were trimmed by 6 bases and 8 bases, with 14 bases remaining between them. CDR3 length: 12 amino acids. CDR1 DFQATT and CDR2 SNEGSKA come from the germline V gene (reference sequence). This CDR3 is CSADSQGDEQFF. The CDR3 nucleotides read TGCAGTGCCGACTCTCAAGGTGATGAGCAGTTCTTC.

There are many counts of this clonotype. The chain links TRBV6-2 or TRBV6-3 to TRBJ2-2, with TRBD1 as a possible D gene (6 bases). CDR3 length equals 13 residues. V gave up 6 bases and J gave up 4 bases, with 9 bases separating them. CDR1 is MNHEY and CDR2 is SVGEGT in the germline V gene. The chain's CDR3 is CASRVTGTGELFF. The DNA of the CDR3 is TGTGCCAGCAGGGTGACAGGCACCGGGGAGCTGTTTTTT.

This clonotype has just a few counts. Given a much more abundant clone one base away, this may be a read error. The chain has TRBV14 and TRBJ1-4, with a possible D match to TRBD1 (5 bases). Germline CDR1 is SGHDN and CDR2 is FVKESK. The CDR3 consists of 14 residues. The CDR3 nucleotides are TGTGACAGCAGCCGGGACCTGAGTAAGGGGAAACTGTTTTTT. Translated: CDSSRDLSKGKLFF. The whole variable domain, remainder taken from reference TRBV14 and TRBJ1-4, is EAGVTQFPSHSVIEKGQTVTLRCDPISGHDNLYWYRRVMGKEIKFLLHFVKESKQDESGMPNNRFLAERTGGTYSTLKVQPAELEDSGVYFCDSSRDLSKGKLFFGSGTQLSVL.

The sample holds many counts of this clonotype. The chain is built from TRBV30 and TRBJ1-1, with 9 positions matching TRBD1. CDR3 length equals 15 residues. The V gene's germline CDR1 is GTSNPN and CDR2 SVGIG (reference sequence). The trim removed 3 bases at V and 5 bases at J, leaving 10 bases unmatched. The CDR3 region has the DNA TGTGCCTGGAGCAACCTTGGGACAGGGCGAACTGAAGCTTTCTTT. Translation gives CAWSNLGTGRTEAFF. The variable domain in full, with the rest retrieved from reference TRBV30 and TRBJ1-1, is SQTIHQWPATLVQPVGSPLSLECTVEGTSNPNLYWYRQAAGRGLQLLFYSVGIGQISSEVPQNLSASRPQDRQFILSSKKLLLSDSGFYLCAWSNLGTGRTEAFFGQGTRLTVV.

The chain uses TRBV7-9 and TRBJ2-1; TRBD2 might be the D (6 bases). V dropped 7 bases and J dropped 6 bases, with 19 bases sitting between them. Germline CDR1 SEHNR, CDR2 FQNEAQ (reference sequence). The CDR3 is made up of 15 amino acids. CDR3: CASTFGSGGGNEQFF. In DNA form, the CDR3 reads TGTGCCAGCACGTTCGGGAGCGGCGGAGGCAATGAGCAGTTCTTC.

This clonotype was recorded at least ten times. The chain employs TRBV20-1 and TRBJ1-1; 9 bases agree with TRBD1. This CDR3 comprises 17 residues. The J segment lost 6 bases and the V segment lost 2 bases, leaving 16 bases of the junction unmatched. Per the germline V gene, CDR1 is DFQATT and CDR2 is SNEGSKA (reference sequence). CDR3 DNA: TGCAGTGCTAGACGCCGGGACAGGGCCCTGACCCTAGCTGAAGCTTTCTTT. Translated, it gives CSARRRDRALTLAEAFF.

This clonotype was counted many times. V usage is TRBV5-1 and J usage is TRBJ2-7; D is uncertain. The CDR3 consists of 14 residues. Trimming pared 2 bases from V and 1 base from J, leaving 10 bases between. CDR1 SGHRS and CDR2 YFSETQ come from the germline V gene. CDR3 DNA sequence: TGCGCCAGCAGCTTTAGTCAGATTTCCTACGAGCAGTACTTC. Translated: CASSFSQISYEQYF.

This clonotype was observed many times. The CDR3 reads CASSPFRVSGETQYF. In DNA form, the CDR3 reads TGTGCCAGCAGCCCATTTAGGGTTTCGGGAGAGACCCAGTACTTC. V gene TRBV7-9 combines with J gene TRBJ2-5; the D is unclear. CDR3 size: 15 residues. Germline CDR1 is SEHNR and CDR2 is FQNEAQ (reference sequence). V lost 5 bases, J lost 4 bases, and 17 bases lay in between.

The table lists this clonotype with a few counts. The V and J genes are TRBV20-1 and TRBJ2-7; 8 bases fit TRBD1. V lost 1 base to trimming and J lost 3 bases; unmatched junction nucleotides: 8. The CDR3 spans 15 residues. Germline-derived CDR1 and CDR2 are DFQATT and SNEGSKA (reference sequence). CDR3 loop: CSARGGQGRIYEQYF. DNA of the CDR3: TGCAGTGCTAGAGGTGGACAGGGAAGAATCTACGAGCAGTACTTC.

This clonotype was seen a few times. Given a much more abundant clone one base away, this may be a read error. This chain links TRBV3-1 with TRBJ2-7; no firm D call. This CDR3 has 15 residues. Germline CDR1 is LGHDT and CDR2 is YNNKEL (reference sequence). Trimming removed 0 bases at V and 6 bases at J, with 15 bases between. CDR3 in DNA: TGTGCCAGCAGCCAAGATCTCCCCTTCCCTTGCGAGCAGTACTTC. Protein sequence: CASSQDLPFPCEQYF.

This clonotype has at least ten counts. The chain uses TRBV6-1 and TRBJ1-1; TRBD1 matches 7 bases. The CDR3 is made up of 13 amino acids. Germline V gives CDR1 MNHNS, CDR2 SASEGT. Trimming at V came to 6 bases and at J to 6 bases, leaving 7 bases not matched to a gene. CDR3 nucleotides: TGTGCCAGCAGCGTAGTACAGGGGCCTGAAGCTTTCTTT. Protein sequence: CASSVVQGPEAFF.

This chain joins TRBV12-5 and TRBJ2-3; 9 positions agree with TRBD2. Germline V gene lookup returns CDR1 LGHNT and CDR2 FRNRAP. This CDR3 spans 16 amino acids. The J segment lost 1 base and the V segment lost 0 bases, leaving 2 bases of the junction unmatched. The CDR3 loop is CASGLVLAGRTDTQYF. The CDR3 DNA is TGTGCTAGTGGTTTGGTACTAGCGGGCCGCACAGATACGCAGTATTTT.

This clonotype has only a few counts. A much larger clone lies one base from this, so it may be a read error. The V gene is TRBV5-4, the J gene TRBJ2-1; D tentatively fits TRBD1 or TRBD2 (5 bases each). The CDR3 runs 15 residues. Trimming stripped 5 bases from V and 5 bases from J, with 17 bases between. Germline values: CDR1 SGHNT, CDR2 YYREEE (reference sequence). CDR3 sequence: CASRGHRDPNNEQFF. The CDR3 coding sequence is TGTGCCAGCAGGGGCCACCGGGACCCTAACAATGAGCAGTTCTTC.

This clonotype appeared a few times. The chain is built from TRBV9 and TRBJ2-3, with 8 bases aligning to TRBD2. Germline values: CDR1 SGDLS, CDR2 YYNGEE. The CDR3 totals 16 residues. The J segment lost 1 base and the V segment lost 0 bases, leaving 4 bases of the junction unmatched. CDR3 protein: CASSVETAGGTDTQYF. The CDR3, as DNA: TGTGCCAGCAGCGTAGAAACAGCGGGGGGCACAGATACGCAGTATTTT.

With regard to this clonotype: Here the CDR3 omits its conserved ending phenylalanine or tryptophan, so a read error is the likely source. V is TRBV28 and J is TRBJ1-2; 7 positions agree with TRBD1. Germline CDR1 reads MDHEN; CDR2 reads SYDVKM. The CDR3 covers 15 residues. CDR3 in amino acids: CASSRTGDGNCGYTL. DNA for the CDR3: TGTGCCAGCAGTCGTACAGGGGACGGAAACTGTGGCTACACCCTC.